The TCR beta chain described here comes from a study of blood T cells in healthy people across ages. The table lists this clonotype with many counts. Its antigen is undetermined. PBMCs, at least 6.5 million per sample, were isolated. Next came a second PCR, run for about 7 to 12 cycles, which used a sample-barcoded 5' primer along with a J-beta primer mix. TCRdb fed the 5' RACE reads into MiXCR, producing one record per CDR3 protein. The sample includes 1.5 million to 2 million distinct CDR3 sequences, around 42% of them seen just once. Points from the study as a whole: Naive and antigen-experienced cells were not separated, limiting conclusive comparison. In older individuals, TCR beta diversity per million T cells was lower, falling roughly linearly with age.

CDR1 is DFQATT, CDR2 SNEGSKA, per germline (reference sequence). V lost 1 base, J lost 0 bases, and 15 bases lay in between. This CDR3 is 16 amino acids long. The receptor was isolated from a human donor in good health. The sample comprised blood. The gene calls are TRBV20-1 and TRBJ1-2; D might be TRBD1 (6 bases). DNA of the CDR3: TGCAGTGCTAGAGTACAGGGTAGTCTAGCTAACTATGGCTACACCTTC. It codes for CSARVQGSLANYGYTF.